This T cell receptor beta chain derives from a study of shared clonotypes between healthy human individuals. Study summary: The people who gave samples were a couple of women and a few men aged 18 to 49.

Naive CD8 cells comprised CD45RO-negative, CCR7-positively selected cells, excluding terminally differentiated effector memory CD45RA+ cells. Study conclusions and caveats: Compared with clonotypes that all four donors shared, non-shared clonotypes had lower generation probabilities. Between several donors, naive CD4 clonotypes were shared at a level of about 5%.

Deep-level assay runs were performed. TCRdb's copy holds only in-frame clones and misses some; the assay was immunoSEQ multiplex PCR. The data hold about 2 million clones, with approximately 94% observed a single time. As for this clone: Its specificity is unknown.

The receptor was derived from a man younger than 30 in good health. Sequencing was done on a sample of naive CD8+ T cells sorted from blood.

CDR3 amino acids: CAWRQHQETQYF. The CDR3 DNA reads TGTGCCTGGAGGCAGCACCAAGAGACCCAGTACTTC. V usage is TRBV30 and J usage is TRBJ2-5, with D hard to call. There are 12 residues in the CDR3. V dropped 3 bases and J dropped 0 bases, with 5 bases sitting between them. Germline-derived CDR1 and CDR2 are GTSNPN and SVGIG (reference sequence).